Included here is one T cell receptor beta chain sequence, with context. Every contributor of samples was a Caucasian grown-up residing in Nashville, Tennessee. The data were obtained in a study of shared clonotypes between healthy human individuals. This CDR3 has 15 amino acids. V was pared by 7 bases and J by 5 bases, with 23 bases between. Germline loops: CDR1 SQVTM, CDR2 ANQGSEA. Only in-frame clones appear in the TCRdb table, and some are missing; sequencing was by immunoSEQ multiplex PCR. The table shows roughly 2,300,000 clones, with around 90% occurring only once. This TCR was recovered from a man aged 18 to 30 in good health. Some clones in this sample may be carry-over from other donors' samples. This sequence joins TRBV29-1 and TRBJ1-2; D unresolved. Sequencing was performed on naive CD4+ T cells from PBMCs. The subset is: CD45RA+ positively selected. The CDR3 region has the DNA TGCAGCGCCCGAAGCCTAGCCGGCTCAAGGTATGGCTACACCTTC. Its protein product is CSARSLAGSRYGYTF.